Each of the 17 T cell receptor beta chains below was sequenced from the same sample in a study of blood T cell repertoires in COVID-19. Data came from immunoSEQ multiplex PCR; TCRdb stores just in-frame clones and leaves some out. In the table there are around 400,000 clones, roughly 86% of which are singletons. Sequencing was done on a sample of peripheral blood. Receptor source: a woman aged 55-69 years with COVID-19, enrolled during active disease.

The J gene is TRBJ2-2, the V gene TRBV6-6, with unresolved D. V lost 7 bases and J lost 2, with 5 bases in between. The CDR3 extends over 12 amino acids. Germline CDR1 reads MNHNY; CDR2 reads SVGAGI (reference sequence). The CDR3 nucleotides are TGTGCCAGCAACATCAACACCGGGGAGCTGTTTTTT. This sequence encodes CASNINTGELFF.

About this clone: Relative to the germline gene, one junction end is altered; a read error may explain this. J is TRBJ2-5 and V is TRBV5-8, with TRBD2 as a possible D gene (6 bases). The CDR3 loop spans 11 amino acids. In germline, CDR1 is SGHTS, CDR2 YDEGEE. In DNA, the CDR3 is TGTGCCAGCAGTTTGCGGGGTGGGCCCAACTTC. Protein sequence: CASSLRGGPNF.

This clone has just one count. The V call is TRBV4-1, the J call TRBJ1-1, with D tentatively TRBD1 (5 bases). Germline V gives CDR1 MGHRA, CDR2 YSYEKL. V shed 4 bases and J shed 2 bases, with 14 bases lying between them. There are 15 residues in the CDR3. This CDR3 reads CASSPIGHLNTEAFF. CDR3 nucleotide sequence: TGCGCCAGCAGCCCAATAGGACATTTAAACACTGAAGCTTTCTTT.

The rearrangement joins TRBV5-4 to TRBJ1-6; 7 nucleotides agree with TRBD1. The CDR3 covers 16 residues. Germline CDR1 and CDR2: SGHNT and YYREEE (reference sequence). V lost 0 bases, J lost 6 bases, and 6 bases stayed unmatched. CDR3 coding DNA: TGTGCCAGCAGCTTGGAAGGGACAGCAGTTAATTCACCCCTCCACTTT. Translating it yields CASSLEGTAVNSPLHF.

The CDR3 sequence: CASGTQPGQGSYEQYF. CDR3 DNA sequence: TGCGCCAGCGGCACCCAACCGGGACAGGGGTCCTACGAGCAGTACTTC. This rearrangement joins TRBV5-1 to TRBJ2-7, with 10 bases lining up with TRBD1. From germline, CDR1 is SGHRS and CDR2 YFSETQ. CDR3 size: 16 residues. V trimming: 7 bases; J trimming: 1 base; junction bases outside the gene matches: 11.

J is TRBJ1-1 and V is TRBV6-5, with 8 bases matching TRBD1. In germline, CDR1 is MNHEY, CDR2 SVGAGI. CDR3 length: 15 residues. Losses at the gene ends were 7 bases for V and 5 bases for J; bases not matched to a gene: 12. The CDR3 nucleotides read TGTGCCAGCACATTCCGGGGACAGGTAGGAACTGAAGCTTTCTTT. This codes for CASTFRGQVGTEAFF.

This clone was observed once. The CDR3 reads CASSQDRQDTQYF. The CDR3 coding sequence is TGCGCCAGCAGCCAAGACAGGCAAGATACGCAGTATTTT. The V call is TRBV4-1, the J call TRBJ2-3, with D unresolved. V dropped 0 bases and J dropped 5 bases, with 6 bases sitting between them. This CDR3 is 13 amino acids long. Germline loops: CDR1 MGHRA, CDR2 YSYEKL.

J is TRBJ1-5 and V is TRBV7-2; 11 nucleotides line up with TRBD1. The CDR3 totals 15 residues. The V gene's germline CDR1 is SGHTA and CDR2 FQGNSA. V gave up 4 bases and J gave up 6 bases; unmatched junction bases: 5. The CDR3 protein is CASSWRTGGGQPQHF. The CDR3 bases are TGTGCCAGCAGCTGGCGGACAGGGGGCGGTCAGCCCCAGCATTTT. Supplemented by reference TRBV7-2 and TRBJ1-5, the full variable domain reads GAGVSQSPSNKVTEKGKDVELRCDPISGHTALYWYRQSLGQGLEFLIYFQGNSAPDKSGLPSDRFSAERTGGSVSTLTIQRTQQEDSAVYLCASSWRTGGGQPQHFGDGTRLSIL.

The rearrangement uses TRBV5-8 and TRBJ1-1, with TRBD1 matching 8 bases. J gave up 3 bases and V 3 bases, and 7 bases lay outside the gene matches. Looked up from germline, CDR1 is SGHTS and CDR2 is YDEGEE. The CDR3 consists of 15 residues. CDR3 DNA: TGTGCCAGCAGCTCCCACATACAGGGGGACACTGAAGCTTTCTTT. Its translation is CASSSHIQGDTEAFF.

The chain couples TRBV6-5 to TRBJ1-4; perhaps TRBD1 as D (5 bases). The CDR3 totals 16 residues. The germline CDR1 and CDR2 sequences are MNHEY and SVGAGI. V dropped 4 bases and J dropped 1 base, with 13 bases sitting between them. The CDR3 nucleotides are TGTGCCAGCAGTTTAAAGGCCGGGGGAACTAATGAAAAACTGTTTTTT. It codes for CASSLKAGGTNEKLFF.

The chain combines TRBV28 with TRBJ2-7; 12 nucleotides match TRBD1. Germline trimming cut 7 bases from V and 6 bases from J; bases unmatched to any gene: 10. Germline CDR1 is MDHEN and CDR2 is SYDVKM. The CDR3 loop spans 15 amino acids. This CDR3 is CASNASGTGGLEQYF. In DNA, the CDR3 is TGTGCCAGCAACGCTTCCGGGACAGGGGGCCTCGAGCAGTACTTC.

The J gene is TRBJ2-5, the V gene TRBV5-1; D is perhaps TRBD1 (6 bases). Germline loops: CDR1 SGHRS, CDR2 YFSETQ. V was cut by 4 bases and J by 2 bases, with 9 bases left in between. This CDR3 has 13 amino acids. The CDR3 loop is CASSKDSQETQYF. The CDR3 region has the DNA TGCGCCAGCAGCAAGGACAGTCAAGAGACCCAGTACTTC.

This chain links TRBV6-5 with TRBJ1-5, with D hard to call. The CDR3 loop spans 13 amino acids. Trimming removed 2 bases at V and 6 bases at J, with 8 bases between. From germline, CDR1 is MNHEY and CDR2 SVGAGI. The DNA of the CDR3 is TGTGCCAGCAGTTACGGCCGGGTTCAGCCCCAGCATTTT. Translated: CASSYGRVQPQHF.

As regards this clone: Other nucleotide sequences from this sample produce the same CDR3. The chain's CDR3 is CASSLTGNTEAFF. For the CDR3, the DNA is TGTGCCAGCAGTTTAACTGGGAACACTGAAGCTTTCTTT. This chain links TRBV12-3 or TRBV12-4 with TRBJ1-1; D gene uncertain. V was clipped by 2 bases and J by 1 base, with 5 bases between them. The CDR3 has 13 residues.

The chain uses TRBV10-2 and TRBJ2-3; possibly TRBD2 for D (5 bases). Trimming removed 7 bases at V and 0 bases at J, with 8 bases between. The CDR3 has 13 residues. Germline CDR1 reads WSHSY; CDR2 reads SAAADI. CDR3 DNA sequence: TGCGCCAGCACTAGGACTAGCACAGATACGCAGTATTTT. Translated, it gives CASTRTSTDTQYF.

This sequence joins TRBV5-8 and TRBJ1-1; 8 bases map to TRBD1. The CDR3 totals 16 residues. After removal of 4 bases from V and 0 bases from J, the junction contained 8 bases not matched to a gene. The germline CDR1 and CDR2 sequences are SGHTS and YDEGEE. The CDR3 bases are TGTGCCAGCAGCCGGACAGGGTCTTACATGAACACTGAAGCTTTCTTT. Translated: CASSRTGSYMNTEAFF.

CDR3 region: CASSPGTDEQYF. The DNA of the CDR3 is TGTGCCAGCAGCCCCGGGACAGACGAGCAGTACTTC. The rearrangement links TRBV11-3 to TRBJ2-7; 7 bases map to TRBD1. J was trimmed by 5 bases and V by 5 bases; bases with no gene match: 3. This CDR3 is built from 12 residues. Germline values: CDR1 SGHNT, CDR2 YENEEA. Full variable domain (remainder filled in from reference TRBV11-3 and TRBJ2-7): EAGVVQSPRYKIIEKKQPVAFWCNPISGHNTLYWYLQNLGQGPELLIRYENEEAVDDSQLPKDRFSAERLKGVDSTLKIQPAELGDSAVYLCASSPGTDEQYFGPGTRLTVT.